The source of this T cell receptor (beta chain) is a study of T-cell memory formation after mild COVID-19. Study-level information: Most TCR clusters belonged to a single donor. Regarding the study as a whole: Contracting CD8+ clones were enriched in EMRA, CD4+ mainly in CM and EM.

TCRdb redid the calling of the 5' RACE reads with MiXCR, one entry per CDR3 protein. The sample consists of a few hundred thousand distinct CDR3 sequences, approximately 19% of them appearing once. Germline CDR1 and CDR2: LNHDA and SQIVND (reference sequence). V was clipped by 6 bases and J by 1 base, with 12 bases between them. This CDR3 contains 14 residues. Details on this clonotype: Its antigen is not identified.

The origin of this receptor is a man aged 18 to 30 who had mild COVID-19 (a few samples of this study predate the infection). Cell type and time point are not known. The sequenced sample consisted of PBMCs or a T cell subset sorted from them (not recorded which). This rearrangement joins TRBV19 to TRBJ2-5, with D maybe TRBD2 (6 bases). The CDR3 coding sequence is TGTGCCAGTAGCCTCCGGGACTTCCAAGAGACCCAGTACTTC. It specifies CASSLRDFQETQYF. Drawing the rest from reference TRBV19 and TRBJ2-5, the complete variable domain is DGGITQSPKYLFRKEGQNVTLSCEQNLNHDAMYWYRQDPGQGLRLIYYSQIVNDFQKGDIAEGYSVSREKKESFPLTVTSAQKNPTAFYLCASSLRDFQETQYFGPGTRLLVL.